The 8 T cell receptor beta chains below come from one sample, sequenced in a study of blood T cells in healthy people across ages (dated by TCRdb to between 2014 and 2016). The library was produced with 5' RACE. Sequenced on an Illumina HiSeq 2500. A second roughly 6 to 11 cycle PCR used a sample-barcoded 5' primer and a J-beta primer mix. The raw public data were reprocessed by TCRdb itself: fastp quality trimming at Q25, MiXCR clonotype calling, in-frame beta chains only. Rows matching on CDR3 protein sequence are summarized as one entry with the most common DNA and genes. The sample table lists about 1,500,000 distinct CDR3 sequences, over 25% of them with a count of one. The top ten clones comprise 6.5% to 8.5% of the sample. Sequenced input: blood. These receptors were collected from a woman aged 30 to 39 in good health.

This clonotype showed up many times. V gene TRBV12-3 or TRBV12-4 combines with J gene TRBJ2-7; 9 nucleotides line up with TRBD2. CDR3 length: 15 amino acids. Germline trimming cut 2 bases from V and 1 base from J; bases unmatched to any gene: 3. CDR3 in DNA: TGTGCCAGCAGTTTAATGCTAGCGGGATCCTACGAGCAGTACTTC. Its protein product is CASSLMLAGSYEQYF.

This chain uses TRBV10-3 with TRBJ2-3, with D possibly being TRBD1 (6 bases). V lost 3 bases, J lost 5 bases, and 18 bases lay in between. The CDR3 is made up of 16 amino acids. Germline V gene sequence: CDR1 ENHRY, CDR2 SYGVKD. This chain's CDR3 is CAISDLTRGTVDTQYF. CDR3 sequence (DNA): TGTGCCATCAGTGATCTAACTAGGGGGACCGTAGATACGCAGTATTTT.

The chain uses TRBV9 and TRBJ1-1; D not certain. This CDR3 spans 15 amino acids. With 4 bases removed from V and 3 bases from J, the gap between germline ends came to 16 bases. Germline CDR1 reads SGDLS; CDR2 reads YYNGEE. The chain's CDR3 is CASSLGGVKDTEAFF. The CDR3 DNA follows: TGTGCCAGCAGCCTAGGTGGAGTCAAGGACACTGAAGCTTTCTTT.

This clonotype was counted only a few times. An end of the junction does not agree with germline; a read error may underlie this. This chain uses TRBV12-3 or TRBV12-4 with TRBJ2-7, with D perhaps TRBD1 (5 bases). The CDR3 sequence is 14 residues long. In DNA form, the CDR3 reads TGTGCCAACAGTTTAGAGGACACAATCTACGAGCAGTACTTC. The encoded protein is CANSLEDTIYEQYF.

This clonotype came up many times. CDR3 sequence reads: CSALGTGNGYTF. The CDR3 bases are TGCAGCGCTCTCGGGACAGGGAATGGCTACACCTTC. The genes are TRBV29-1 and TRBJ1-2, with TRBD1 identical over 9 bases. CDR1 is SQVTM and CDR2 is ANQGSEA in the germline V gene. CDR3 size: 12 residues. V was clipped by 7 bases and J by 6 bases; unmatched bases: 6.

As concerns this clonotype: A clone one base away is much larger, so this may be a read error. CDR3 nucleotides: TGCAGTGCAGAGCGGTACGGCGAGAGTGGCTACACCTTC. Protein: CSAERYGESGYTF. The V call is TRBV20-1, the J call TRBJ1-2; D is undetermined. Germline assignment: CDR1 DFQATT and CDR2 SNEGSKA (reference sequence). The V end was cut by 6 bases, the J end by 7 bases, with 18 bases between. This CDR3 has 13 amino acids.

This clonotype was found a few times. For the CDR3, the DNA is TGTGCCAGCTCACCACTGCAGGGATATGACACAGATACGCAGTATTTT. Translating it yields CASSPLQGYDTDTQYF. The rearrangement uses TRBV18 and TRBJ2-3; a possible D gene is TRBD1 (5 bases). CDR1 is KGHSH, CDR2 LQKENI, per germline. V lost 1 base, J lost 2 bases, and 13 bases lay in between. The CDR3 is 16 residues long.

This chain uses TRBV7-8 with TRBJ1-1; TRBD1 is a possible D gene (5 bases). The V gene's germline CDR1 is SGHVS and CDR2 FQNEAQ. CDR3 size: 13 residues. V gave up 2 bases and J gave up 11 bases, with 15 bases separating them. CDR3 coding DNA: TGTGCCAGCAGCTTACGAGTCGGGGCGATGGCTTTCTTT. This encodes CASSLRVGAMAFF.